These 27 T cell receptor beta chains came from one sample sequenced in a study of blood T cells in healthy people across ages. Primed by a sample-barcoded 5' primer and a J-beta primer mix, a second PCR proceeded for about 6 to 11 cycles. TCRdb ran MiXCR on the 5' RACE reads and lists one entry per CDR3 protein. The sample carries some 1 million distinct CDR3 sequences, 45% recorded once. Specimen: blood. These receptors were collected from a woman in her fifties or sixties in good health.

The chain is built from TRBV28 and TRBJ2-7; D may be TRBD1 (6 bases). The ends were cut back, 4 bases at V and 2 bases at J, with 21 bases in the middle. CDR1 and CDR2 from the germline V gene are MDHEN and SYDVKM. CDR3 length equals 17 residues. CDR3 sequence reads: CASSYYPGTRNPYEQYF. CDR3 DNA sequence: TGTGCCAGCAGTTATTACCCCGGGACAAGAAATCCCTACGAGCAGTACTTC.

The rearrangement joins TRBV30 to TRBJ2-7; D call uncertain. The V and J ends lost 0 bases and 2 bases respectively, with 11 bases between them. This CDR3 comprises 14 residues. Germline CDR1 GTSNPN, CDR2 SVGIG (reference sequence). For the CDR3, the DNA is TGTGCCTGGAGTGTACCCGGCCTCACCTACGAGCAGTACTTC. It yields the protein CAWSVPGLTYEQYF.

CDR3 coding DNA: TGCGCCAGCAGCCCCGGTGGAGGGGTTAATGAGCAGTTCTTC. Encoded protein: CASSPGGGVNEQFF. This chain connects TRBV5-1 to TRBJ2-1; D is possibly TRBD2 (6 bases). Germline loops: CDR1 SGHRS, CDR2 YFSETQ. Between the trimmed V and J ends, which lost 4 bases and 7 bases, there was a span of 15 bases. The CDR3 contains 14 residues.

The V call is TRBV5-1, the J call TRBJ2-3, with D maybe TRBD2 (6 bases). This CDR3 has 15 amino acids. The germline gives CDR1 SGHRS, CDR2 YFSETQ. Trimming left V 4 bases short and J 5 bases short, with 17 bases between. Written as DNA, the CDR3 is TGCGCCAGCAGCCTGGAGGGTGTGGGTGTAGATACGCAGTATTTT. Residues: CASSLEGVGVDTQYF.

The chain carries TRBV13 and TRBJ1-2, with a tentative D call TRBD1 (5 bases). CDR1 is PRHDT and CDR2 is FYEKMQ in the germline V gene (reference sequence). The CDR3 sequence is 15 residues long. Trimming pared 5 bases from V and 8 bases from J, leaving 21 bases between. CDR3 in DNA: TGTGCCAGCAGCCGCGGGACCGCCATAACGGGAGGCTACACCTTC. Encoded protein: CASSRGTAITGGYTF.

In this sample, this clonotype turned up once. The gene calls are TRBV12-3 or TRBV12-4 and TRBJ2-5; TRBD1 agrees at 10 bases. The junction had 5 bases not matched to a gene; V was cut back by 6 bases and J by 4 bases. CDR3 length: 14 amino acids. CDR3 sequence reads: CASREGQGRETQYF. CDR3 in DNA: TGTGCCAGCAGAGAGGGACAGGGGAGAGAGACCCAGTACTTC.

A note on this clonotype: This could be a read error, since a much larger clone is one nucleotide away. The rearrangement links TRBV15 to TRBJ2-1, with a tentative D call TRBD2 (6 bases). This CDR3 has 15 residues. Germline loops: CDR1 LNHNV, CDR2 YYDKDF (reference sequence). Trimming left V 6 bases short and J 3 bases short, with 15 bases between. This CDR3 is CATSWGVVGYNEQFF. The CDR3 DNA reads TGTGCCACCAGTTGGGGGGTAGTCGGCTACAATGAGCAGTTCTTC. The full variable domain, completed using reference TRBV15 and TRBJ2-1, is DAMVIQNPRYQVTQFGKPVTLSCSQTLNHNVMYWYQQKSSQAPKLLFHYYDKDFNNEADTPDNFQSRRPNTSFCFLDIRSPGLGDTAMYLCATSWGVVGYNEQFFGPGTRLTVL.

The V gene is TRBV20-1, the J gene TRBJ2-3; D unclear. Germline V lookup: CDR1 DFQATT, CDR2 SNEGSKA (reference sequence). Trimming left V 3 bases short and J 0 bases short, with 10 bases between. CDR3 length: 14 residues. The CDR3 region is CSASFRWSTDTQYF. In nucleotides, the CDR3 is TGCAGTGCTAGCTTTCGATGGAGCACAGATACGCAGTATTTT.

Concerning this clonotype itself: A much larger clone differs from this one at a single base, so this may be a read error. V usage is TRBV20-1 and J usage is TRBJ2-4; 7 nucleotides align to TRBD1. Germline V lookup: CDR1 DFQATT, CDR2 SNEGSKA (reference sequence). This CDR3 spans 13 amino acids. V lost 4 bases to trimming and J lost 13 bases; unmatched junction nucleotides: 13. Here the CDR3 reads CSAIRGTEEAQYF. CDR3 DNA sequence: TGCAGTGCTATCAGGGGGACAGAAGAGGCCCAGTACTTC.

The chain carries TRBV12-3 or TRBV12-4 and TRBJ2-2, with a possible D match to TRBD2 (6 bases). This CDR3 is built from 14 residues. Trimming shortened V by 6 bases and J by 8 bases, and 16 bases separated the two germline ends. For the CDR3, the DNA is TGTGCCAGCAGGAGGACTACCATGGGGGGGGAGCTGTTTTTT. This gives the protein CASRRTTMGGELFF.

J is TRBJ2-5 and V is TRBV2, with D unclear. The CDR3 consists of 12 residues. The V end lost 10 bases, the J end lost 11 bases, and 20 bases lay between the germline ends. CDR1 is SNHLY, CDR2 FYNNEI, per germline. The CDR3 DNA follows: TGTGCCATCATCGACTGGAACAATGAGCAGTACTTC. Residues: CAIIDWNNEQYF.

The V gene is TRBV27, the J gene TRBJ2-7; maybe TRBD2 (6 bases). With 5 bases removed from V and 6 bases from J, the gap between germline ends came to 20 bases. The V gene's germline CDR1 is MNHEY and CDR2 SMNVEV (reference sequence). CDR3 length: 15 residues. The CDR3, as DNA: TGTGCCAGCAGTCCGCTGAGGGCTAGCGTCTTCGAGCAGTACTTC. Its translation is CASSPLRASVFEQYF.

This clonotype turned up a few times. V and J are TRBV12-3 or TRBV12-4 and TRBJ2-7; D remains unclear. This CDR3 spans 14 amino acids. The V end was cut by 5 bases, the J end by 2 bases, with 13 bases between. The CDR3 spells CASSPLTATYEQYF. As DNA, the CDR3 is TGTGCCAGCAGTCCTTTAACCGCTACCTACGAGCAGTACTTC.

V and J are TRBV29-1 and TRBJ2-5; 11 positions match TRBD2. V dropped 7 bases and J dropped 11; count of bases not matched to a gene: 12. This CDR3 comprises 13 residues. Germline V CDR1 and CDR2: SQVTM, ANQGSEA. The CDR3 loop is CSAASGGYNEQYF. The CDR3 DNA reads as TGCAGCGCTGCTAGCGGGGGGTACAATGAGCAGTACTTC.

This clonotype occurred a few times. The V and J genes are TRBV29-1 and TRBJ2-7; 15 bases are shared with TRBD2. This CDR3 has 15 amino acids. V shed 6 bases and J 3 bases; nucleotides not matched to a gene: 6. The V gene's germline CDR1 is SQVTM and CDR2 ANQGSEA. CDR3 bases: TGCAGCGTGACCGGGACTAGCGGGAGGAGCTACGAGCAGTACTTC. As protein: CSVTGTSGRSYEQYF.

This sequence joins TRBV18 and TRBJ2-5; D is uncertain. CDR3 length: 12 residues. V was clipped by 2 bases and J by 10 bases, with 11 bases between them. Germline loops: CDR1 KGHSH, CDR2 LQKENI. In DNA form, the CDR3 reads TGTGCCAGCTCACCAAACGTGTACGACCAGTACTTC. This codes for CASSPNVYDQYF. The complete variable domain, with remaining parts taken from reference TRBV18 and TRBJ2-5, reads NAGVMQNPRHLVRRRGQEARLRCSPMKGHSHVYWYRQLPEEGLKFMVYLQKENIIDESGMPKERFSAEFPKEGPSILRIQQVVRGDSAAYFCASSPNVYDQYFGPGTRLLVL.

The V call is TRBV7-6, the J call TRBJ2-5; D remains unclear. The germline V and J ends were trimmed by 1 base and 2 bases, with 8 bases remaining between them. CDR1 and CDR2 (germline): SGHVS, FNYEAQ. The CDR3 consists of 14 residues. The CDR3 protein is CASSLVLSQETQYF. As DNA, the CDR3 is TGTGCCAGCAGCTTAGTGTTGAGTCAAGAGACCCAGTACTTC.

This clonotype was observed a handful of times. The V gene is TRBV27, the J gene TRBJ1-5; 10 nucleotides agree with TRBD1. The V gene end was trimmed by 6 bases and the J gene end by 1 base; junction bases not matched to a gene: 6. Germline V CDR1 and CDR2: MNHEY, SMNVEV (reference sequence). The CDR3 sequence is 16 residues long. DNA for the CDR3: TGTGCCAGCAGGCCCACGGACAGGGGGAGCAATCAGCCCCAGCATTTT. Translation: CASRPTDRGSNQPQHF.

This chain uses TRBV28 with TRBJ2-5, with TRBD1 matching 7 bases. Germline lookup yields CDR1 MDHEN and CDR2 SYDVKM. Losses at the gene ends were 5 bases for V and 1 base for J; bases not matched to a gene: 16. The CDR3 is 18 amino acids. CDR3 in DNA: TGTGCCAGCAGTAGGGAGACAGGGCGCGTCCTTTCCCAAGAGACCCAGTACTTC. This sequence encodes CASSRETGRVLSQETQYF. Drawing the rest from reference TRBV28 and TRBJ2-5, the complete variable domain is DVKVTQSSRYLVKRTGEKVFLECVQDMDHENMFWYRQDPGLGLRLIYFSYDVKMKEKGDIPEGYSVSREKKERFSLILESASTNQTSMYLCASSRETGRVLSQETQYFGPGTRLLVL.

The chain carries TRBV28 and TRBJ1-1; possible D gene TRBD1, 5 bases. Germline CDR1 reads MDHEN; CDR2 reads SYDVKM. This CDR3 contains 13 residues. Trimming took off 5 bases at V and 7 bases at J, with 14 bases between the two ends. This CDR3 reads CASSLGTVLEAFF. In nucleotides, the CDR3 is TGTGCCAGCAGTCTAGGGACGGTTCTTGAAGCTTTCTTT.

This clonotype was observed a few times. The chain recombines TRBV20-1 with TRBJ1-6; D may be TRBD1 (6 bases). The CDR3 is made up of 15 amino acids. Trimming took 1 base from V and 7 from J, leaving 14 bases between them. Germline CDR1 and CDR2: DFQATT and SNEGSKA (reference sequence). The chain's CDR3 is CSARGSGALNSPLHF. The CDR3 nucleotides read TGCAGTGCTAGAGGCTCAGGGGCGTTGAATTCACCCCTCCACTTT.

V and J are TRBV19 and TRBJ2-3, with D uncertain. V lost 7 bases and J lost 0, with 11 bases in between. The CDR3 consists of 14 residues. Germline assignment: CDR1 LNHDA and CDR2 SQIVND (reference sequence). CDR3 sequence (DNA): TGTGCCAGTAAGGATGGAGTAAGCACAGATACGCAGTATTTT. Its translation: CASKDGVSTDTQYF.

This clonotype was seen a few times. The chain uses TRBV27 and TRBJ2-7; D gene uncertain. V gave up 0 bases and J gave up 3 bases, with 12 bases separating them. This CDR3 contains 15 residues. CDR1 and CDR2 (germline): MNHEY, SMNVEV (reference sequence). The CDR3 sequence: CASSLSPTPRYEQYF. The CDR3 nucleotides read TGTGCCAGCAGTTTATCGCCAACTCCGCGCTACGAGCAGTACTTC.

The gene calls are TRBV6-5 and TRBJ2-3, with no clear D. V was shortened by 0 bases and J by 5 bases, with 6 bases between the two germline ends. The CDR3 totals 13 residues. The germline CDR1 and CDR2 sequences are MNHEY and SVGAGI. CDR3 sequence reads: CASSYSKLDTQYF. CDR3 nucleotides: TGTGCCAGCAGTTACTCGAAGCTAGATACGCAGTATTTT.

CDR3 nucleotides: TGCAGTGCCGACCGGGACGGTATAAGAAACATTCAGTACTTC. Translated, it gives CSADRDGIRNIQYF. V usage is TRBV20-1 and J usage is TRBJ2-4; TRBD1 or TRBD2 may be the D gene (5 bases each). V was trimmed by 6 bases and J by 6 bases, leaving 18 bases between them. CDR1 is DFQATT and CDR2 is SNEGSKA in the germline V gene (reference sequence). The CDR3 is 14 amino acids.

This clonotype was found a few times. V usage is TRBV27 and J usage is TRBJ2-3, with 10 bases aligning to TRBD2. Trimming removed 5 bases from V and 2 bases from J; junction bases left unmatched: 19. Per germline, CDR1 MNHEY and CDR2 SMNVEV (reference sequence). The CDR3 totals 20 residues. In DNA form, the CDR3 reads TGTGCCAGCAGTGGGGGTCGGGGCCGAATAGCGGGGGGTTCCACAGATACGCAGTATTTT. Amino acid sequence: CASSGGRGRIAGGSTDTQYF.

The chain couples TRBV20-1 to TRBJ1-5; no clear D. V was shortened by 4 bases and J by 0 bases, with 13 bases between the two germline ends. Per the germline V gene, CDR1 is DFQATT and CDR2 is SNEGSKA (reference sequence). The CDR3 sequence is 15 residues long. CDR3 residues: CSAKMSRNSNQPQHF. Written as DNA, the CDR3 is TGCAGTGCTAAGATGTCCAGGAATAGCAATCAGCCCCAGCATTTT.